These T cell receptor beta chains were read from a single sample in a study of cytotoxic CD8 clonotypes in ibrutinib-treated CLL. The table came from immunoSEQ multiplex PCR; TCRdb's copy has only in-frame clones and leaves some out. The sample yields fewer than 150,000 clones, 80% to 90% seen once. Sequences were derived from PBMCs, sampled after 24 months of ibrutinib treatment. These receptors were obtained from a human donor with chronic lymphocytic leukemia. The CDR3 runs from the conserved cysteine through the conserved F or W. The D gene is left open where the match is weak. Size is omitted from some rows. Given values are once, few, many or a class for expanded clones.

clone size	D gene	J gene	V gene	CDR3 protein	CDR3 DNA
.	.	TRBJ1-4	TRBV19	CASSIDRGEKLFF	TGTGCCAGTAGTATCGACCGAGGAGAAAAACTGTTTTTT
once	TRBD1	TRBJ1-2	TRBV10-1	CASSRDRNYGYTF	TGCGCCAGCAGCCGGGACAGGAACTATGGCTACACCTTC
.	.	TRBJ1-3	TRBV30	CAWSSPGSTLGSGNTIYF	TGTGCCTGGAGTTCGCCAGGGTCCACACTGGGGTCTGGAAACACCATATATTTT
.	.	TRBJ1-2	TRBV27	CASSSDRNYGYTF	TGTGCCAGCAGTTCGGACAGAAACTATGGCTACACCTTC
.	.	TRBJ2-7	TRBV7-9	CASSLVRGASYEQYF	TGTGCCAGCAGCTTAGTAAGGGGCGCGTCCTACGAGCAGTACTTC
.	.	TRBJ2-3	TRBV5-6	CASSSGPGRSGGTQYF	TGTGCCAGCAGCTCAGGACCCGGACGGTCAGGAGGGACGCAGTATTTT
few	TRBD2	TRBJ2-5	TRBV7-3	CASSLNAGGGETQYF	TGTGCCAGCAGCTTAAATGCGGGGGGCGGCGAGACCCAGTACTTC
.	.	TRBJ1-2	TRBV11-1	CASSTPQGSRYGYTF	TGTGCCAGCAGCACACCGCAGGGTTCTCGCTATGGCTACACCTTC
.	TRBD2	TRBJ2-3	TRBV10-3	CATSVSGASDTQYF	TGTGCCACCTCAGTGAGCGGGGCGTCAGATACGCAGTATTTT
.	TRBD1	TRBJ1-1	TRBV5-1	CASSWGQVGSTEAFF	TGCGCCAGCAGCTGGGGACAGGTCGGGAGCACTGAAGCTTTCTTT
.	TRBD2	TRBJ2-5	TRBV29-1	CSVAPSIAGSIGTQYF	TGCAGCGTTGCCCCTTCGATAGCGGGGTCTATAGGGACCCAGTACTTC
.	TRBD1	TRBJ2-5	TRBV11-3	CASSLGSGTVKETQYF	TGTGCCAGCAGCTTGGGATCCGGGACAGTAAAAGAGACCCAGTACTTC
.	TRBD1	TRBJ2-7	TRBV5-5	CASSLTWDRGPSGYEQYF	TGTGCCAGCAGCTTGACGTGGGACAGGGGCCCCAGTGGGTACGAGCAGTACTTC
.	TRBD2	TRBJ2-5	TRBV4-2	CASSLGTSGGVQETQYF	TGTGCCAGCAGCCTCGGGACTAGCGGGGGGGTCCAAGAGACCCAGTACTTC
.	TRBD1	TRBJ1-5	TRBV7-2	CASSLRTGAAGQPQHF	TGTGCCAGCAGCTTGAGGACAGGGGCAGCTGGTCAGCCCCAGCATTTT
.	.	TRBJ2-1	TRBV29-1	CSVERQRGDEQFF	TGCAGCGTTGAAAGACAGAGAGGGGATGAGCAGTTCTTC
.	TRBD2	TRBJ2-1	TRBV10-3	CAISVAGGPGNEQFF	TGTGCCATCAGCGTAGCGGGGGGGCCCGGCAATGAGCAGTTCTTC
.	.	TRBJ2-2	TRBV7-2	CASSLGSSANTGELFF	TGTGCCAGCAGCTTAGGGTCCAGCGCGAACACCGGGGAGCTGTTTTTT
few	.	TRBJ1-3	TRBV4-1	CASSPLDRGSGNTIYF	TGCGCCAGCAGCCCGCTTGACCGCGGCTCTGGAAACACCATATATTTT
.	.	TRBJ1-1	TRBV20-1	CSASLMAEAFF	TGCAGTGCTAGTTTGATGGCTGAAGCTTTCTTT
.	.	TRBJ1-1	TRBV30	CAWKRGNTEAFF	TGTGCCTGGAAGCGGGGTAACACTGAAGCTTTCTTT
.	.	TRBJ1-6	TRBV7-9	CASSLGEGSPLHF	TGTGCCAGCAGCCTAGGGGAAGGTTCACCCCTCCACTTT
.	.	TRBJ2-5	TRBV6-1	CASSEWEGLRQETQYF	TGTGCCAGCAGTGAATGGGAAGGGTTGAGGCAAGAGACCCAGTACTTC
.	TRBD2	TRBJ2-7	TRBV5-5	CASSRRGETYEQYF	TGTGCCAGCAGCCGTCGGGGGGAGACCTACGAGCAGTACTTC
.	.	TRBJ2-1	TRBV11-3	CASSLRAQDEQFF	TGTGCCAGCAGTCTCAGGGCTCAAGATGAGCAGTTCTTC
.	TRBD2	TRBJ2-7	TRBV5-4	CASSSPRGLAGQSSYEQYF	TGTGCCAGCAGCTCACCTAGGGGACTAGCGGGACAAAGCTCCTACGAGCAGTACTTC
.	TRBD2	TRBJ2-5	TRBV9	CASSVVPAGDQETQYF	TGTGCCAGCAGCGTAGTCCCAGCGGGGGACCAAGAGACCCAGTACTTC
.	.	TRBJ1-6	TRBV7-3	CASSLFPGSPLHF	TGTGCCAGCAGCTTATTTCCGGGATCACCCCTCCACTTT
.	.	TRBJ2-1	TRBV9	CASSAAYNEQFF	TGTGCCAGCAGCGCCGCCTATAATGAGCAGTTCTTC
.	TRBD1	TRBJ2-3	TRBV6-1	CASSSRDRYTDTQYF	TGTGCCAGCTCTAGCCGGGACAGGTACACAGATACGCAGTATTTT
once	TRBD2	TRBJ2-7	TRBV30	CASTGGLGYEQYF	TGTGCCTCGACGGGAGGGTTGGGCTACGAGCAGTACTTC
.	.	TRBJ1-6	TRBV7-2	CASRSGDSYNSPLHF	TGTGCCAGCAGGTCAGGAGACTCCTATAATTCACCCCTCCACTTT
.	.	TRBJ1-3	TRBV7-2	CASSLAGGSGNTIYF	TGTGCCAGCAGCTTAGCAGGGGGCTCTGGAAACACCATATATTTT
.	.	TRBJ1-1	TRBV5-1	CASSFEGLGTEAFF	TGCGCCAGCAGCTTCGAGGGACTAGGCACTGAAGCTTTCTTT
few	.	TRBJ2-7	TRBV7-6	CASSREFGAAYEQYF	TGTGCCAGCAGCCGGGAGTTCGGGGCGGCCTACGAGCAGTACTTC
.	TRBD2	TRBJ2-3	TRBV5-1	CASSLAGGATITQYF	TGCGCCAGCAGCTTGGCCGGGGGGGCAACCATCACGCAGTATTTT
.	.	TRBJ2-3	TRBV9	CASSVLSRDTQYF	TGTGCCAGCAGCGTGTTGTCTAGGGATACGCAGTATTTT
.	TRBD1	TRBJ2-3	TRBV2	CASSEPAGQGISFANTQYF	TGTGCCAGCAGTGAACCAGCGGGACAGGGTATCAGTTTTGCTAATACGCAGTATTTT
.	.	TRBJ1-3	TRBV4-2	CASSQDRGLGNTIYF	TGTGCCAGCAGCCAAGATCGGGGGCTTGGAAACACCATATATTTT
.	TRBD2	TRBJ2-5	TRBV7-2	CASSFLAGGQETQYF	TGTGCCAGCAGCTTTTTAGCGGGGGGGCAAGAGACCCAGTACTTC
.	.	TRBJ1-2	TRBV11-2	CASSLDKIYGYTF	TGTGCCAGCAGCTTAGACAAGATCTATGGCTACACCTTC
once	TRBD1	TRBJ1-1	TRBV6-4	CASRDRAEVTEAFF	TGTGCCAGCAGAGACAGGGCAGAGGTCACTGAAGCTTTCTTT
.	.	TRBJ2-7	TRBV6-1	CASARSHYYEQYF	TGTGCCAGCGCGCGGAGTCACTACTACGAGCAGTACTTC
.	.	TRBJ1-1	TRBV28	CASSPWERQAFF	TGTGCCAGCAGTCCCTGGGAAAGGCAAGCTTTCTTT
.	.	TRBJ2-7	TRBV10-3	CAISPGPPIYEQYF	TGTGCCATCAGTCCGGGACCCCCAATTTACGAGCAGTACTTC
.	TRBD1	TRBJ2-1	TRBV30	CAWYKGTGQFF	TGTGCCTGGTATAAAGGGACAGGACAGTTCTTC
once	TRBD1	TRBJ2-5	TRBV19	CASSGQQETQYF	TGTGCCAGCTCGGGACAGCAAGAGACCCAGTACTTC
.	.	TRBJ2-5	TRBV7-8	CASSSSVQETQYF	TGTGCCAGCAGCTCTTCTGTACAAGAGACCCAGTACTTC